One sample yielded the 26 T cell receptor beta chains listed below, sequenced in a study of T cells expressing NK-cell markers. Reanalyzing the 5' RACE reads, TCRdb keeps one entry per CDR3 protein, without DNA. The sample yields 400,000 or so distinct CDR3 sequences, of which the top ten take up roughly a tenth. The sequenced sample consisted of blood T cells: a sorted CD56 or NKG2C T cell subset, CD4+ or CD8+ T cells, or bulk PBMC T cells (not recorded which). The receptors stem from a woman aged 50 to 60 in good health.

J is TRBJ2-1 and V is TRBV12-3 or TRBV12-4; there is no DNA to check the TCRdb D call of TRBD2. The CDR3 runs 15 residues. CDR3 amino acids: CASTVSGRFRNEQFF.

The chain has TRBV6-5 and TRBJ2-6. The CDR3 has 17 residues. The germline V gene has CDR1 MNHEY and CDR2 SVGAGI. The CDR3 sequence: CASSYSRRTSGANVLTF.

The chain is built from TRBV10-2 and TRBJ2-7. CDR1 is WSHSY, CDR2 SAAADI, per germline. There are 15 residues in the CDR3. The CDR3 protein is CASSELDNPSYEQYF.

This rearrangement joins TRBV7-9 to TRBJ2-1; the TCRdb call, TRBD2, lacks DNA for checking. CDR1 SEHNR and CDR2 FQNEAQ come from the germline V gene (reference sequence). CDR3 length equals 15 residues. The CDR3 spells CASRGGTSSGDEQFF. Using reference TRBV7-9 and TRBJ2-1 for the parts outside the CDR3, the full variable domain is DTGVSQNPRHKITKRGQNVTFRCDPISEHNRLYWYRQTLGQGPEFLTYFQNEAQLEKSRLLSDRFSAERPKGSFSTLEIQRTEQGDSAMYLCASRGGTSSGDEQFFGPGTRLTVL.

The J gene is TRBJ2-1, the V gene TRBV19; TCRdb's D call of TRBD1 is untestable without DNA. This CDR3 region has 15 residues. Germline CDR1 LNHDA, CDR2 SQIVND (reference sequence). The chain's CDR3 is CASRRDRGSYNEQFF.

The genes are TRBV2 and TRBJ2-3; the D call from TCRdb, TRBD1, cannot be confirmed without DNA. Germline values: CDR1 SNHLY, CDR2 FYNNEI. This CDR3 spans 16 amino acids. CDR3 amino acids: CASRGGGITNTDTQYF.

The V gene is TRBV6-1, the J gene TRBJ1-2; TCRdb's D call of TRBD1 is untestable without DNA. The CDR3 has 13 amino acids. Germline V lookup: CDR1 MNHNS, CDR2 SASEGT. CDR3 region: CASSERTPYGYTF.

J is TRBJ2-4 and V is TRBV5-1; TCRdb's D call of TRBD1 is untestable without DNA. Germline assignment: CDR1 SGHRS and CDR2 YFSETQ. There are 12 residues in the CDR3. The CDR3 sequence: CASGTDKNIQYF.

The rearrangement uses TRBV29-1 and TRBJ1-4; TCRdb's D gene call, TRBD1, goes unchecked for lack of DNA. The CDR3 runs to 13 residues. The germline V gene has CDR1 SQVTM and CDR2 ANQGSEA. The CDR3 sequence: CSVGTGGSEKLFF.

The chain recombines TRBV11-2 with TRBJ1-1. The germline V gene encodes CDR1 SGHAT and CDR2 FQNNGV. The CDR3 runs 12 residues. The CDR3 region is CASSPSLREAFF.

V usage is TRBV4-2 and J usage is TRBJ2-5; TCRdb's D call of TRBD2 is untestable without DNA. The germline V gene encodes CDR1 LGHNA and CDR2 YNFKEQ. The CDR3 totals 17 residues. This CDR3 reads CASSQDLAGGPKETQYF.

The chain is built from TRBV7-9 and TRBJ2-3; the D call from TCRdb, TRBD2, cannot be confirmed without DNA. Per the germline V gene, CDR1 is SEHNR and CDR2 is FQNEAQ (reference sequence). This CDR3 is 16 amino acids long. CDR3 region: CASSGIPGGPADTQYF.

The chain links TRBV18 to TRBJ2-3; without DNA, the TCRdb call of TRBD2 cannot be checked. The CDR3 has 17 amino acids. Per the germline V gene, CDR1 is KGHSH and CDR2 is LQKENI. The chain's CDR3 is CASSPTGTSGITDTQYF. The variable domain in full, completed from reference TRBV18 and TRBJ2-3, reads NAGVMQNPRHLVRRRGQEARLRCSPMKGHSHVYWYRQLPEEGLKFMVYLQKENIIDESGMPKERFSAEFPKEGPSILRIQQVVRGDSAAYFCASSPTGTSGITDTQYFGPGTRLTVL.

The rearrangement links TRBV20-1 to TRBJ2-7. This CDR3 is 11 amino acids long. Germline CDR1 and CDR2: DFQATT and SNEGSKA (reference sequence). CDR3 sequence reads: CSARTSYEQYF.

V and J are TRBV12-3 or TRBV12-4 and TRBJ1-6. CDR3 length equals 14 residues. CDR3 residues: CASRSEANNSPLHF.

The chain combines TRBV20-1 with TRBJ1-1. Looked up from germline, CDR1 is DFQATT and CDR2 is SNEGSKA (reference sequence). CDR3 length equals 11 residues. CDR3: CSAVVNTEAFF.

This chain links TRBV6-1 with TRBJ2-2; TCRdb proposes TRBD1, but this gene call is untestable without DNA. CDR1 and CDR2 from the germline V gene are MNHNS and SASEGT. This CDR3 spans 16 amino acids. CDR3 protein: CASSEQNRGGTGELFF.

V is TRBV11-3 and J is TRBJ1-2. Germline V lookup: CDR1 SGHNT, CDR2 YENEEA. The CDR3 spans 16 residues. CDR3 region: CASSLASTSANYGYTF.

The chain joins TRBV12-3 or TRBV12-4 to TRBJ2-2; the D call from TCRdb, TRBD2, cannot be confirmed without DNA. CDR3 length: 17 amino acids. CDR3 sequence reads: CASSHFPLVGETGELFF.

J is TRBJ2-2 and V is TRBV14; checking the TCRdb D call of TRBD2 is not possible without DNA. The CDR3 has 17 amino acids. CDR1 is SGHDN, CDR2 FVKESK, per germline. The CDR3 sequence is CASSPRTRGGGTGELFF.

The chain's CDR3 is CASSRLSNSYNEQFF. This chain uses TRBV18 with TRBJ2-1. This CDR3 spans 15 amino acids. Germline V gene data show CDR1 as KGHSH and CDR2 as LQKENI.

This chain joins TRBV20-1 and TRBJ1-1; TCRdb outputs TRBD1, but without DNA this stays unchecked. The CDR3 is made up of 12 amino acids. Per germline, CDR1 DFQATT and CDR2 SNEGSKA (reference sequence). The CDR3 region is CSATTGVAEAFF.

The chain uses TRBV14 and TRBJ2-1; with no DNA, the TCRdb D assignment of TRBD2 cannot be verified. The CDR3 length is 16 residues. The germline gives CDR1 SGHDN, CDR2 FVKESK. CDR3 residues: CASSAQTSGSGYEQFF.

V usage is TRBV7-9 and J usage is TRBJ2-5. Germline assignment: CDR1 SEHNR and CDR2 FQNEAQ (reference sequence). This CDR3 is built from 11 residues. CDR3 amino acids: CASSLEPIQYF. Drawing the rest from reference TRBV7-9 and TRBJ2-5, the complete variable domain is DTGVSQNPRHKITKRGQNVTFRCDPISEHNRLYWYRQTLGQGPEFLTYFQNEAQLEKSRLLSDRFSAERPKGSFSTLEIQRTEQGDSAMYLCASSLEPIQYFGPGTRLLVL.

The genes are TRBV2 and TRBJ2-1; TCRdb designates TRBD2, a call that cannot be tested without DNA. Germline loops: CDR1 SNHLY, CDR2 FYNNEI. The CDR3 has 16 residues. Here the CDR3 reads CASSALAGGSANEQFF.

The V and J genes are TRBV5-5 and TRBJ1-1; the TRBD1 assignment by TCRdb is unverifiable without DNA. The CDR3 is made up of 15 amino acids. CDR1 is SGHKS and CDR2 is YYEKEE in the germline V gene (reference sequence). Here the CDR3 reads CASSSPGTLNTEAFF.